The clone carrying this T cell receptor (beta chain) was recorded a few times. Its antigen is unidentified. The source of the sample is a study of beta chain features in type 1 diabetes. Study context: Over all samples combined, over 85,000,000 sorted cells were examined.

The germline V gene encodes CDR1 MNHEY and CDR2 SVGAGI. V trimming: 4 bases; J trimming: 7 bases; junction bases outside the gene matches: 11. The CDR3 has 15 residues. The sequenced template was cDNA made from the entire isolated RNA. Sequencing used immunoSEQ multiplex PCR; TCRdb keeps in-frame clones, though not all of them. The sample has about 250,000 clones; approximately 11% are singletons. Study-wide results and limits: TCRB CDR3 length was moderately but significantly reduced in all four CD4+ subsets of Type 1 diabetes patients. Highly expressing activated T cells could be over-counted with a cDNA template.

Sequencing used naive CD4+ T cells from blood. The rearrangement links TRBV6-5 to TRBJ2-5, with 8 bases that match TRBD1. This TCR was recovered from a man in his thirties or forties with type 1 diabetes. The CDR3 DNA sequence: TGTGCCAGCAGTTCCTTAGGACAGGGCGGGGTGACCCAGTACTTC. It translates to CASSSLGQGGVTQYF.